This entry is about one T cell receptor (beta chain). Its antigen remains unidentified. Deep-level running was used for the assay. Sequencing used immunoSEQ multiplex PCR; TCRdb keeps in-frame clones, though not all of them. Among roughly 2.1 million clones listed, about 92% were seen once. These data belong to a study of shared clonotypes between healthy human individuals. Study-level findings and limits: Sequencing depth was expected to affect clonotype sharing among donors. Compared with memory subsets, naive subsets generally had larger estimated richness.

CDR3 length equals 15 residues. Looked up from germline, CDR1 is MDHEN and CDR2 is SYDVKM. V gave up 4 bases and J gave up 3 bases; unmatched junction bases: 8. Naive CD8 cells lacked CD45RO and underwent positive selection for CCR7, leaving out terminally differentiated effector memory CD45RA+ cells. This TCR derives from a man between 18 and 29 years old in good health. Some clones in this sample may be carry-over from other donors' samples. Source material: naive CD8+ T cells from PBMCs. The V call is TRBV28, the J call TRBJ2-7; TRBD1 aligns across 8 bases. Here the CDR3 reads CASSSRDRSSYEQYF. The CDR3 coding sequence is TGTGCCAGCAGTTCCCGGGACAGGTCTAGCTACGAGCAGTACTTC.